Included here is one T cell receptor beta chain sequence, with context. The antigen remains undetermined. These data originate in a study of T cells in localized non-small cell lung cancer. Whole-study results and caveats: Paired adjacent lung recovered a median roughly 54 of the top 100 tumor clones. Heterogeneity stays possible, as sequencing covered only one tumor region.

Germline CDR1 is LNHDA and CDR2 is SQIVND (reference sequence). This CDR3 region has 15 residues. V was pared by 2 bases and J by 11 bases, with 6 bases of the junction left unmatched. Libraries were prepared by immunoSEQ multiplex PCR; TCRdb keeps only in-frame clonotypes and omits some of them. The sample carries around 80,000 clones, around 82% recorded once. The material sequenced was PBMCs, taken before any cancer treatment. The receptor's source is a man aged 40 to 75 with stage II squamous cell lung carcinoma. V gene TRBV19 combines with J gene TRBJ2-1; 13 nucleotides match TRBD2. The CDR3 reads CASSIILAGGRKQFF. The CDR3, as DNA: TGTGCCAGTAGTATAATACTAGCGGGGGGGCGGAAGCAGTTCTTC. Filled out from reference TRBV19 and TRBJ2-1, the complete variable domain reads DGGITQSPKYLFRKEGQNVTLSCEQNLNHDAMYWYRQDPGQGLRLIYYSQIVNDFQKGDIAEGYSVSREKKESFPLTVTSAQKNPTAFYLCASSIILAGGRKQFFGPGTRLTVL.